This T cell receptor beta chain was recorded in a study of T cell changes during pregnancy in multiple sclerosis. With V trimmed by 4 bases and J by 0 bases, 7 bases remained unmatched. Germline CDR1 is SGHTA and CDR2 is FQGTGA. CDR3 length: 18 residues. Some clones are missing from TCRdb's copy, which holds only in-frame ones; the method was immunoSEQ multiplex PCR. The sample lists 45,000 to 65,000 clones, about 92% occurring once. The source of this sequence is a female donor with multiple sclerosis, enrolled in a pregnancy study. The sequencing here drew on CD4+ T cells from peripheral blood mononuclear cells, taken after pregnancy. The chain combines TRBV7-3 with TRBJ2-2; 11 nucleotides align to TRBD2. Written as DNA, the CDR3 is TGTGCCAGCAGCTACACTAGCGGGGGCCTTTCGAACACCGGGGAGCTGTTTTTT. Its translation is CASSYTSGGLSNTGELFF.